This TCR beta chain was retrieved from a study of CD8 T cells in Susac syndrome. Random hexamers served to reverse transcribe roughly 0.45 to 1 ug RNA. TCRdb processed the immunoSEQ multiplex PCR reads anew with MiXCR; each CDR3 protein has one entry. The sample includes some 170,000 distinct CDR3 sequences, over 85% of them seen just once. The V and J ends lost 3 bases and 6 bases respectively, with 13 bases between them. This CDR3 is built from 14 residues. This clonotype was seen only once. Sequencing was carried out using CD4+ T cells from PBMCs. The clonotype comes from a human donor in good health. This sequence joins TRBV23-1 and TRBJ2-3; possible D gene TRBD2, 7 bases. TRBV23-1 qualifies as an ORF whose function is uncertain. The CDR3 region is CASSQGGGWDTQYF. The DNA for the CDR3 is TGCGCCAGCAGTCAGGGAGGGGGATGGGATACGCAGTATTTT.